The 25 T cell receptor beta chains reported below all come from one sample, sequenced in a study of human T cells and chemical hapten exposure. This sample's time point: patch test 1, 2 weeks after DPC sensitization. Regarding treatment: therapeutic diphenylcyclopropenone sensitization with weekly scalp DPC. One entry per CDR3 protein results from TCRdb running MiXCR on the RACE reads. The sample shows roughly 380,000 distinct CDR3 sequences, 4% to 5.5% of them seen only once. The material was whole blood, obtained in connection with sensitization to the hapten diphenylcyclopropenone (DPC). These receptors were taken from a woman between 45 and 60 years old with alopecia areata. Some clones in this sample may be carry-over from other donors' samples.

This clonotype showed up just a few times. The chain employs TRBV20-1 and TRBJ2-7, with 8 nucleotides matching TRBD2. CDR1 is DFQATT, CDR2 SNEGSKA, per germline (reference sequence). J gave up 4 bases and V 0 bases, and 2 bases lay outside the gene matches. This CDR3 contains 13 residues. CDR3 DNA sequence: TGCAGTGCTAGAGACGGGGGGGCGTACGAGCAGTACTTC. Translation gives CSARDGGAYEQYF.

DNA for the CDR3: TGCGCCAGCAGCTTTTGGCTGGCCCGCTTTACAGTATCCCCGAATACGCAGTATTTT. Protein: CASSFWLARFTVSPNTQYF. The chain has TRBV5-1 and TRBJ2-3, with D hard to call. The CDR3 contains 19 residues. Germline V CDR1 and CDR2: SGHRS, YFSETQ. Trimming removed 2 bases at V and 7 bases at J, with 29 bases between.

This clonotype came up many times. The CDR3 region is CASSLDQGGRSPLHF. DNA of the CDR3: TGTGCCAGCAGTTTAGATCAGGGAGGAAGGTCACCCCTCCACTTT. The chain carries TRBV12-3 or TRBV12-4 and TRBJ1-6; tentative D call: TRBD1 (5 bases). V gave up 1 base and J gave up 10 bases, with 14 bases separating them. This CDR3 contains 15 residues.

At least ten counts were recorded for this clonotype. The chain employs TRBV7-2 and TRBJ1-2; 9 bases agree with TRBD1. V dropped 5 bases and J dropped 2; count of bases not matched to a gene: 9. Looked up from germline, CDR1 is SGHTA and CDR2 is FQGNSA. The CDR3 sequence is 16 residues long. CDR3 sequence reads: CASSPKAGQGNYGYTF. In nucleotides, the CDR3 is TGTGCCAGCAGCCCTAAGGCGGGACAGGGAAACTATGGCTACACCTTC.

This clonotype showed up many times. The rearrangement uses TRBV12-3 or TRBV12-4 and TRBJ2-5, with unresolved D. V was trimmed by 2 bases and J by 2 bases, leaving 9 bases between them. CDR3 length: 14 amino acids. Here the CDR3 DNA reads TGTGCCAGCAGTTTAATGGCAGGACAAGAGACCCAGTACTTC. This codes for CASSLMAGQETQYF.

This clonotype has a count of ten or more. CDR3 sequence (DNA): TGTGCCAGCAGCTTGTTAGCGGGAGGCTCAGATACGCAGTATTTT. Translated, it gives CASSLLAGGSDTQYF. This sequence joins TRBV7-2 and TRBJ2-3; 10 bases align to TRBD2. J was trimmed by 4 bases and V by 3 bases; bases with no gene match: 4. CDR3 length: 15 amino acids. Germline CDR1 SGHTA, CDR2 FQGNSA.

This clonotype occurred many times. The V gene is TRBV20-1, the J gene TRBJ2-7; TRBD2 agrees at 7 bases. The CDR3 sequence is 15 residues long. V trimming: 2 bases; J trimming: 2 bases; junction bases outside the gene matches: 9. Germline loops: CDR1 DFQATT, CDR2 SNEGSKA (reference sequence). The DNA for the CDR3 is TGCAGTGCTAGACCGCTACGGGAGGAAACCTACGAGCAGTACTTC. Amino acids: CSARPLREETYEQYF.

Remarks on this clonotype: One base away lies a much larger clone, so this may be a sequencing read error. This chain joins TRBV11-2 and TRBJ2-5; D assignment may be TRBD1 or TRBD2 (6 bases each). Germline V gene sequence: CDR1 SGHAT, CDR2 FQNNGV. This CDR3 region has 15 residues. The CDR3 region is CAGSLGAGGAETQYF. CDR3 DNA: TGTGCCGGCAGCTTAGGAGCCGGGGGCGCCGAGACCCAGTACTTC.

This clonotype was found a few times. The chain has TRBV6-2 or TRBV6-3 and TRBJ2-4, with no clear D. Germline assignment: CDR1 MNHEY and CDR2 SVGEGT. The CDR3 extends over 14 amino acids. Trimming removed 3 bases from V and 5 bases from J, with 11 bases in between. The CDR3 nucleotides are TGTGCCAGCAGTTATCAGGAATCGGAAAACATTCAGTACTTC. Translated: CASSYQESENIQYF.

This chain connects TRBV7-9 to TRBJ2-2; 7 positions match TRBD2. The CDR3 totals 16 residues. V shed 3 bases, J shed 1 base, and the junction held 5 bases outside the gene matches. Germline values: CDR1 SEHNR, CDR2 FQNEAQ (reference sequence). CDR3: CASSLNPSGNTGELFF. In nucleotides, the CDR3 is TGTGCCAGCAGCTTGAACCCTAGCGGGAACACCGGGGAGCTGTTTTTT.

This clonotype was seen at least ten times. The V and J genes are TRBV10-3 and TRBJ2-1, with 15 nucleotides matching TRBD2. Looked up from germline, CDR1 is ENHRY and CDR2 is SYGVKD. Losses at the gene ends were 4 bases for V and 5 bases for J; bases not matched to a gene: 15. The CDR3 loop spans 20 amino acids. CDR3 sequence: CAISVSRTSGRAIVDNEQFF. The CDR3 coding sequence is TGTGCCATCAGTGTTTCGAGGACTAGCGGGAGGGCCATAGTGGACAATGAGCAGTTCTTC.

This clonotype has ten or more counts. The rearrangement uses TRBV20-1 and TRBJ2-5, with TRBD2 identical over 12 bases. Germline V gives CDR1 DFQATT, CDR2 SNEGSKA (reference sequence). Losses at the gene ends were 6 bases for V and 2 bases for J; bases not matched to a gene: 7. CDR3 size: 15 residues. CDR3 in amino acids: CSASTSGGTQETQYF. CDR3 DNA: TGCAGTGCCTCCACTAGCGGGGGGACACAAGAGACCCAGTACTTC.

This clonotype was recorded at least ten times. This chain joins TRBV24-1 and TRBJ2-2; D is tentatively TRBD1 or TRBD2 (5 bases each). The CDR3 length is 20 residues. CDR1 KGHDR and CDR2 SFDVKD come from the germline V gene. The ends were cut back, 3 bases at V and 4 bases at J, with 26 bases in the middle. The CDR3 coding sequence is TGTGCCACCAGTGATCCCGCTAGGGAGAGCGGCCCTGGGGGCACCGGGGAGCTGTTTTTT. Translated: CATSDPARESGPGGTGELFF.

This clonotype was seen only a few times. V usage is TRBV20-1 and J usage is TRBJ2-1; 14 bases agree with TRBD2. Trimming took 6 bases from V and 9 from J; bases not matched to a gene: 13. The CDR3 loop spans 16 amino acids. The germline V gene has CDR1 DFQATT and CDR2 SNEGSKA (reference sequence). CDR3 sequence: CSAMTSGREYWGEQFF. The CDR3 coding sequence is TGCAGTGCAATGACTAGCGGGAGGGAATATTGGGGTGAGCAGTTCTTC.

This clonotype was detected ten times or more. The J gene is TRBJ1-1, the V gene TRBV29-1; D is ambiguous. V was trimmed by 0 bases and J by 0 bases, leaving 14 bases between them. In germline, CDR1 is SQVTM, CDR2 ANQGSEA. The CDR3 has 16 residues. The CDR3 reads CSVEEVGSSMNTEAFF. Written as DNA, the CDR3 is TGCAGCGTTGAAGAGGTGGGCAGTTCCATGAACACTGAAGCTTTCTTT.

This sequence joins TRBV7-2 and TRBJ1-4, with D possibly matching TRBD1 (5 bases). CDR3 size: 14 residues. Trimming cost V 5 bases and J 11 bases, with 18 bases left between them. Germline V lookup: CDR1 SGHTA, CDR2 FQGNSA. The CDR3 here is CASSRDLRKGKLFF. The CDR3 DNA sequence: TGTGCCAGCAGCCGGGACCTCCGAAAGGGGAAACTGTTTTTT.

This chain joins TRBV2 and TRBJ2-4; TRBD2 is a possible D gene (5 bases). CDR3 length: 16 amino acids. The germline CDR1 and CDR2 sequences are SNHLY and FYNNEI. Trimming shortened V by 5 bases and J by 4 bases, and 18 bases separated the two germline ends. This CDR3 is CASSPDRTLVKNIQYF. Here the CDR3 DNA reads TGTGCCAGCAGTCCCGATAGGACTCTCGTTAAAAACATTCAGTACTTC.

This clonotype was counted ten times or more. CDR3 sequence reads: CASSLGQGATGELFF. In DNA form, the CDR3 reads TGCGCCAGCAGCCTGGGACAGGGGGCTACCGGGGAGCTGTTTTTT. The gene calls are TRBV4-3 and TRBJ2-2, with 12 bases identical to TRBD1. This CDR3 is built from 15 residues. In germline, CDR1 is LGHNA, CDR2 YSLEER. With V trimmed by 4 bases and J by 5 bases, 2 bases remained unmatched.

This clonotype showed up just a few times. In DNA, the CDR3 is TGCAGTGCTAGTCGCGAGCGGGAGACCCAGTACTTC. It translates to CSASRERETQYF. The chain couples TRBV20-1 to TRBJ2-5; D is possibly TRBD2 (5 bases). CDR1 is DFQATT and CDR2 is SNEGSKA in the germline V gene (reference sequence). The V gene lost 3 bases and the J gene lost 5 bases, with 10 bases spanning the gap. The CDR3 has 12 residues.

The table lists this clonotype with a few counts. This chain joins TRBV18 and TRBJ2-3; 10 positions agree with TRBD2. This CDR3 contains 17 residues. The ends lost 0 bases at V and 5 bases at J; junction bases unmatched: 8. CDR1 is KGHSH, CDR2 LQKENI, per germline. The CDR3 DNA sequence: TGTGCCAGCTCACCACCTAAGCGGGGGGGCGAAAGAGATACGCAGTATTTT. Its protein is CASSPPKRGGERDTQYF.

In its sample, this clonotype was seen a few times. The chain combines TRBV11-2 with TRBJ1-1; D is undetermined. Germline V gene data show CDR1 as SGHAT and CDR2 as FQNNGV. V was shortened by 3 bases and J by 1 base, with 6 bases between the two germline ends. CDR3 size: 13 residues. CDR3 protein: CASSFAPNTEAFF. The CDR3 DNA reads TGTGCCAGCAGCTTTGCCCCGAACACTGAAGCTTTCTTT.

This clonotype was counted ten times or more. Here the CDR3 reads CASSPTGASPSEQYF. In DNA form, the CDR3 reads TGTGCCAGCTCACCCACGGGGGCTTCCCCCAGCGAGCAGTACTTC. This chain uses TRBV18 with TRBJ2-7; D assignment may be TRBD1 or TRBD2 (6 bases each). Germline V gives CDR1 KGHSH, CDR2 LQKENI. V was clipped by 3 bases and J by 6 bases, with 18 bases between them. The CDR3 totals 15 residues.

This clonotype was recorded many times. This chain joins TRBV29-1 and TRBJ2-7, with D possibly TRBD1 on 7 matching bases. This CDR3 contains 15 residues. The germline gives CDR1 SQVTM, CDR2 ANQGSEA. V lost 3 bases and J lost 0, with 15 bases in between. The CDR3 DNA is TGCAGCGTTGAGGAGGGGGCGCAAAGCTCCTACGAGCAGTACTTC. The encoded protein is CSVEEGAQSSYEQYF.

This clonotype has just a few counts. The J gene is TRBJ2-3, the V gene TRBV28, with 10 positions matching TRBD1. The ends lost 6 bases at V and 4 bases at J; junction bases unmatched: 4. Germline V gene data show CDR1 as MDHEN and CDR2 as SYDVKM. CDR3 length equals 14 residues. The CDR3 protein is CASSRGTGADTQYF. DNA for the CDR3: TGTGCCAGCAGCCGAGGGACAGGGGCAGATACGCAGTATTTT.

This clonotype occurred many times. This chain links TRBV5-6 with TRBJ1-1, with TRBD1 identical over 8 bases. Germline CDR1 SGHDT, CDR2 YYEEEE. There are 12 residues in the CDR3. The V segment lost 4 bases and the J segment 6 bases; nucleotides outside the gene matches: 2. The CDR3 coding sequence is TGTGCCAGCAGCCCGGGACAGGCTGAAGCTTTCTTT. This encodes CASSPGQAEAFF. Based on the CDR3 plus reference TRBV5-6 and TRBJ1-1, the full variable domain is DAGVTQSPTHLIKTRGQQVTLRCSPKSGHDTVSWYQQALGQGPQFIFQYYEEEERQRGNFPDRFSGHQFPNYSSELNVNALLLGDSALYLCASSPGQAEAFFGQGTRLTVV.